The sequence of this T cell receptor (beta chain) was determined in a study of Ad26.COV2.S vaccination and SARS-CoV-2 variants. Overall study: Donor had been placed in the Ad26.COV2.S arm of the COV1001 trial. Notes on the study in general: While placebo recipients had lower spike-specific TCR breadth, vaccine recipients had more.

Profiling relied on immunoSEQ multiplex PCR, and the TCRdb table lists in-frame clones only, not all of them. The sample has around 450,000 clones, approximately 92% seen once. About this clone: Its matching antigen is unknown.

Treatment described: around 19 received Ad26.COV2.S at low or high dose, single or two shots; 5 received placebo; per-sample allocation not given. Specimens were obtained on day 63 following the first vaccine or placebo injection. Its platform was an Ad26 vector, and its expressed antigen was Wuhan-strain SARS-CoV-2 spike. V was shortened by 3 bases and J by 16 bases, with 22 bases between the two germline ends. The CDR3 spans 14 residues. Looked up from germline, CDR1 is LNHNV and CDR2 is YYDKDF (reference sequence). The genes are TRBV15 and TRBJ2-1; a possible D gene is TRBD2 (6 bases). This TCR came from a person between 18 and 65 years old who received the Ad26.COV2.S COVID-19 vaccine or a placebo. Sequences were derived from peripheral blood, sampled in a trial of Ad26.COV2.S vaccine versus placebo. CDR3: CATSSTPNIAVKFF. As DNA, the CDR3 is TGTGCCACCAGCAGTACCCCCAATATAGCGGTTAAATTCTTC.